What follows is one TCR beta chain and its context. Its antigen remains unidentified. This CDR3 contains 12 residues. Germline-derived CDR1 and CDR2 are GTSNPN and SVGIG (reference sequence). The junction had 2 bases not matched to a gene; V was cut back by 1 base and J by 6 bases. The PCR employed 60 Vbeta primers together with 13 Jbeta primers. Clones were sequenced by immunoSEQ multiplex PCR, and TCRdb holds only the in-frame ones, with some missing. The sample consists of some 77,000 clones, 80% of them appearing once. These data come from a study of cytomegalovirus exposure and HLA in healthy donors. Whole-study results and caveats: Analysis was carried out at a later point, and it linked a missense DCLRE1C variant to TCR beta V- and J-gene trimming. Among TCR beta chains of equal frequency, HLA-associated ones were more clonally expanded in a later analysis. Analyzed later, association rates of TCRs varied across HLA loci, with DRB1 most and HLA-C fewest.

This chain joins TRBV30 and TRBJ1-1; 7 bases line up with TRBD1. Sequenced input: PBMCs. This clonotype originated in a man between 45 and 60 years old in good health and CMV-seropositive. CDR3 DNA sequence: TGTGCCTGGAGTGATCAGGGGGCTGAAGCTTTCTTT. Its translation is CAWSDQGAEAFF.